Shown below are 10 T cell receptor beta chains from a single sample sequenced in a study of T cell responses to AZD1222 COVID-19 vaccine. Only in-frame clones appear in the TCRdb table, and some are missing; sequencing was by immunoSEQ multiplex PCR. The sample consists of around 99,000 clones, roughly 92% of them appearing once. This specimen consisted of peripheral blood, obtained 28 days after the second AZD1222 dose. Receptors originate from an adult who received the AZD1222 COVID-19 vaccine.

This clone was picked up one time. The V and J genes are TRBV28 and TRBJ1-5; D is unresolved. The V gene's germline CDR1 is MDHEN and CDR2 SYDVKM. Trimming left V 3 bases short and J 5 bases short, with 8 bases between. This CDR3 has 13 amino acids. DNA for the CDR3: TGTGCCAGCAGTTTCTGGTGGGATCAGCCCCAGCATTTT. Encoded protein: CASSFWWDQPQHF.

The rearrangement uses TRBV7-2 and TRBJ1-6; possible D gene TRBD1, 6 bases. The CDR3 loop spans 19 amino acids. The V gene lost 0 bases and the J gene lost 0 bases, with 15 bases spanning the gap. Germline V gives CDR1 SGHTA, CDR2 FQGNSA. For the CDR3, the DNA is TGTGCCAGCAGCTTAGCGCCGGCAGGGGATAGCTCCTATAATTCACCCCTCCACTTT. This gives the protein CASSLAPAGDSSYNSPLHF.

The chain has TRBV30 and TRBJ1-6; 7 bases fit TRBD1. The CDR3 covers 15 residues. The germline V gene has CDR1 GTSNPN and CDR2 SVGIG (reference sequence). J gave up 8 bases and V 3 bases, and 10 bases lay outside the gene matches. In nucleotides, the CDR3 is TGTGCCTGGAGCCTCGTAGACAGGGATGATTCACCCCTCCACTTT. As protein: CAWSLVDRDDSPLHF.

This clone came up a few times. The J gene is TRBJ1-6, the V gene TRBV6-6; TRBD1 matches at 8 bases. The CDR3 runs 14 residues. The V segment lost 4 bases and the J segment 8 bases; nucleotides outside the gene matches: 4. Germline V CDR1 and CDR2: MNHNY, SVGAGI (reference sequence). CDR3 amino acids: CASSWTGLDSPLHF. The CDR3 DNA follows: TGTGCCAGCAGTTGGACAGGGCTGGATTCACCCCTCCACTTT.

CDR3 region: CASSERGALTNEKLFF. The CDR3 nucleotides read TGTGCCAGCAGTGAAAGAGGGGCGCTAACTAATGAAAAACTGTTTTTT. The chain employs TRBV2 and TRBJ1-4; possibly TRBD1 for D (5 bases). Per germline, CDR1 SNHLY and CDR2 FYNNEI. This CDR3 spans 16 amino acids. Trimming removed 2 bases from V and 1 base from J, with 11 bases in between.

The chain couples TRBV3-1 (or the pseudogene TRBV3-2) to TRBJ2-7; D unclear. Between the trimmed V and J ends, which lost 1 base and 2 bases, there was a span of 9 bases. The germline V gene has CDR1 LGHDT and CDR2 YNNKEL (reference sequence). CDR3 length: 14 amino acids. CDR3 loop: CASSQGLPTYEQYF. The CDR3 bases are TGTGCCAGCAGCCAAGGCCTCCCTACCTACGAGCAGTACTTC.

V gene TRBV9 combines with J gene TRBJ2-1, with 7 bases identical to TRBD1. This CDR3 is built from 15 residues. V gave up 3 bases and J gave up 3 bases; unmatched junction bases: 6. Germline CDR1 SGDLS, CDR2 YYNGEE. The CDR3 region has the DNA TGTGCCAGCAGCGCCGGGACAGTGAACTACAATGAGCAGTTCTTC. Protein: CASSAGTVNYNEQFF.

The chain combines TRBV9 with TRBJ1-4, with 10 bases lining up with TRBD1. The germline CDR1 and CDR2 sequences are SGDLS and YYNGEE. The CDR3 runs 15 residues. V lost 5 bases and J lost 7; bases outside the gene matches: 8. The CDR3 is CASSESGTGVEKLFF. In nucleotides, the CDR3 is TGTGCCAGCAGTGAATCCGGGACAGGGGTTGAAAAACTGTTTTTT.

In its sample, this clone was seen once. Germline and junction disagree at one end, which may indicate a read error. The chain employs TRBV9 and TRBJ2-1; D call uncertain. Germline V gene sequence: CDR1 SGDLS, CDR2 YYNGEE. CDR3 length equals 14 residues. The CDR3 is CASSVVDSSNEQFF. The CDR3 DNA sequence: TGTGCCAGCAGCGTAGTCGACTCCTCCAATGAGCAGTTCTTC.

The chain is built from TRBV7-8 and TRBJ1-2, with D possibly being TRBD1 (6 bases). Germline V CDR1 and CDR2: SGHVS, FQNEAQ. This CDR3 region has 15 residues. V dropped 4 bases and J dropped 4 bases, with 16 bases sitting between them. The CDR3 sequence: CASSSKRQAFYGYTF. DNA of the CDR3: TGTGCCAGCAGCTCCAAGCGACAGGCCTTCTATGGCTACACCTTC.